Presented here are 7 T cell receptor beta chains from one specimen sequenced in a study of cytomegalovirus exposure and HLA in healthy donors. Sequencing used immunoSEQ multiplex PCR; TCRdb keeps in-frame clones, though not all of them. This sample has 200,000 to 300,000 clones; around 91% occur once, and the top ten carry approximately 3.1%. The specimen sequenced was PBMCs. The origin of the receptors is a woman in her twenties or thirties in good health and CMV-seronegative.

The chain joins TRBV6-6 to TRBJ1-5; D is ambiguous. The CDR3 runs 16 residues. V was shortened by 2 bases and J by 4 bases, with 15 bases between the two germline ends. Germline V gene sequence: CDR1 MNHNY, CDR2 SVGAGI (reference sequence). Here the CDR3 reads CASSYTGRAYNQPQHF. DNA of the CDR3: TGTGCCAGCAGTTACACCGGTAGGGCCTATAATCAGCCCCAGCATTTT.

The V gene is TRBV7-2, the J gene TRBJ2-4; 8 bases fit TRBD2. V shed 1 base, J shed 8 bases, and the junction held 7 bases outside the gene matches. The CDR3 has 15 residues. Germline-derived CDR1 and CDR2 are SGHTA and FQGNSA. CDR3 DNA: TGTGCCAGCAGCTTAGGGACGGCGGGAGGTGACATTCAGTACTTC. As protein: CASSLGTAGGDIQYF.

The chain combines TRBV28 with TRBJ2-3; D is perhaps TRBD2 (7 bases). Trimming stripped 5 bases from V and 8 bases from J, with 23 bases between. This CDR3 has 16 amino acids. Germline V gives CDR1 MDHEN, CDR2 SYDVKM. CDR3 loop: CASSPLPAGAPGTQYF. The CDR3 DNA reads TGTGCCAGCAGTCCTCTCCCGGCGGGGGCCCCTGGTACGCAGTATTTT.

The chain has TRBV13 and TRBJ1-2; D unclear. Germline V gene sequence: CDR1 PRHDT, CDR2 FYEKMQ (reference sequence). Trimming took 4 bases from V and 1 from J, leaving 7 bases between them. The CDR3 consists of 13 residues. Here the CDR3 DNA reads TGTGCCAGCAGCTCGAGACGTAACTATGGCTACACCTTC. Protein sequence: CASSSRRNYGYTF.

The chain is built from TRBV19 and TRBJ2-7; tentative D call: TRBD1 (6 bases). Germline values: CDR1 LNHDA, CDR2 SQIVND (reference sequence). The CDR3 sequence is 16 residues long. V gave up 4 bases and J gave up 2 bases, with 18 bases separating them. The CDR3 DNA follows: TGTGCCAGTAGTACTCGAAACCGGGACAAGCCCTACGAGCAGTACTTC. Amino acid sequence: CASSTRNRDKPYEQYF.

This clone appeared once. The sample holds other DNA sequences that translate to the same CDR3. The chain couples TRBV7-2 to TRBJ2-7; the match to TRBD1 covers 7 bases. V shed 5 bases and J 0 bases; nucleotides not matched to a gene: 7. CDR1 SGHTA and CDR2 FQGNSA come from the germline V gene. This CDR3 contains 15 residues. CDR3 region: CASSLTGPSSYEQYF. DNA of the CDR3: TGTGCCAGCAGCCTGACAGGGCCCAGCTCCTACGAGCAGTACTTC.

This clone has only one observation. The V and J genes are TRBV4-3 and TRBJ1-1; D might be TRBD1 (5 bases). The CDR3 is 15 amino acids. Germline lookup yields CDR1 LGHNA and CDR2 YSLEER. The V gene lost 0 bases and the J gene lost 3 bases, with 11 bases spanning the gap. Here the CDR3 reads CASSQDSGLYTEAFF. DNA of the CDR3: TGCGCCAGCAGCCAAGATTCGGGACTCTACACTGAAGCTTTCTTT.